Shown below are 30 T cell receptor beta chains from a single sample sequenced in a study of blood T cell repertoires in COVID-19. Repertoires were generated with immunoSEQ multiplex PCR, while TCRdb's copy carries only in-frame clones and drops some. In the table there are about 180,000 clones, less than 90% of which are singletons. Sequenced: peripheral blood. The receptor set was obtained from a man in his 70s with active or convalescent COVID-19.

In its sample, this clone was seen a few times. CDR3 residues: CASSYGRALETLHF. The CDR3 region has the DNA TGTGCCAGCAGTTACGGCAGGGCCTTAGAGACCCTCCACTTT. This chain connects TRBV6-6 to TRBJ1-6; tentatively, D is TRBD1 (5 bases). V lost 2 bases, J lost 14 bases, and 16 bases lay in between. The CDR3 has 14 residues. Germline V CDR1 and CDR2: MNHNY, SVGAGI (reference sequence).

The V call is TRBV5-8, the J call TRBJ1-3, with unresolved D. CDR1 is SGHTS and CDR2 is YDEGEE in the germline V gene. Trimming removed 3 bases from V and 0 bases from J, with 16 bases in between. CDR3 size: 17 residues. This chain's CDR3 is CASSSLVSGLSGNTIYF. As DNA, the CDR3 is TGTGCCAGCAGCTCTTTGGTGTCAGGCCTCTCTGGAAACACCATATATTTT.

The chain recombines TRBV6-2 or TRBV6-3 with TRBJ2-7; 7 bases map to TRBD2. The CDR3 totals 16 residues. The germline gives CDR1 MNHEY, CDR2 SVGEGT. V trimming: 2 bases; J trimming: 2 bases; junction bases outside the gene matches: 9. CDR3 sequence: CASSYPGGGTPYEQYF. CDR3 DNA: TGTGCCAGCAGTTACCCCGGGGGAGGGACCCCCTACGAGCAGTACTTC.

This chain connects TRBV9 to TRBJ2-7, with 7 nucleotides matching TRBD2. V trimming: 0 bases; J trimming: 2 bases; junction bases outside the gene matches: 8. CDR3 length: 16 amino acids. The germline V gene has CDR1 SGDLS and CDR2 YYNGEE. The CDR3 coding sequence is TGTGCCAGCAGCGTAGATCCTAGCGGAAAGACCTACGAGCAGTACTTC. It encodes CASSVDPSGKTYEQYF.

This chain links TRBV28 with TRBJ1-5; 11 positions agree with TRBD1. Germline CDR1 reads MDHEN; CDR2 reads SYDVKM. The CDR3 has 17 residues. The trim removed 6 bases at V and 2 bases at J, leaving 9 bases unmatched. CDR3 in DNA: TGTGCCAGCAGCATCCGGGACAGGGGGTTTCGCAATCAGCCCCAGCATTTT. It specifies CASSIRDRGFRNQPQHF. The complete variable domain, with remaining parts taken from reference TRBV28 and TRBJ1-5, reads DVKVTQSSRYLVKRTGEKVFLECVQDMDHENMFWYRQDPGLGLRLIYFSYDVKMKEKGDIPEGYSVSREKKERFSLILESASTNQTSMYLCASSIRDRGFRNQPQHFGDGTRLSIL.

The V call is TRBV28, the J call TRBJ1-4, with 9 bases lining up with TRBD1. With V trimmed by 5 bases and J by 7 bases, 8 bases remained unmatched. Per the germline V gene, CDR1 is MDHEN and CDR2 is SYDVKM. CDR3 size: 15 residues. The CDR3 protein is CASSVPGTGSEKLFF. CDR3 sequence (DNA): TGTGCCAGCAGTGTACCCGGGACAGGGAGTGAAAAACTGTTTTTT.

CDR3 sequence (DNA): TGTGCCAGCAGCTTTGAGCGGGAGTTTGCCAAAAACATTCAGTACTTC. Translation gives CASSFEREFAKNIQYF. The chain couples TRBV5-5 to TRBJ2-4; 8 nucleotides match TRBD2. The J segment lost 1 base and the V segment lost 2 bases, leaving 5 bases of the junction unmatched. This CDR3 has 16 amino acids. Per the germline V gene, CDR1 is SGHKS and CDR2 is YYEKEE (reference sequence).

The J gene is TRBJ1-5, the V gene TRBV2; D not certain. Germline-derived CDR1 and CDR2 are SNHLY and FYNNEI. The ends were cut back, 6 bases at V and 7 bases at J, with 7 bases in the middle. The CDR3 sequence is 11 residues long. The CDR3 here is CASRAGQPQHF. For the CDR3, the DNA is TGTGCCAGCAGGGCGGGCCAGCCCCAGCATTTT.

The chain combines TRBV6-6 with TRBJ1-6, with 10 bases that match TRBD1. The CDR3 has 14 amino acids. The trim removed 5 bases at V and 7 bases at J, leaving 2 bases unmatched. Germline-derived CDR1 and CDR2 are MNHNY and SVGAGI (reference sequence). The CDR3 nucleotides are TGTGCCAGCAGTGGGACAGGGGCGAATTCACCCCTCCACTTT. This encodes CASSGTGANSPLHF.

The chain joins TRBV27 to TRBJ1-3; TRBD1 aligns across 8 bases. V lost 5 bases, J lost 4 bases, and 7 bases stayed unmatched. CDR3 length: 15 residues. Germline V gives CDR1 MNHEY, CDR2 SMNVEV (reference sequence). The CDR3: CASSHTGTGGNTIYF. CDR3 DNA sequence: TGTGCCAGCAGTCACACCGGGACAGGAGGAAACACCATATATTTT.

This sequence joins TRBV2 and TRBJ1-4; TRBD1 matches at 7 bases. Germline CDR1 reads SNHLY; CDR2 reads FYNNEI. J gave up 5 bases and V 0 bases, and 9 bases lay outside the gene matches. The CDR3 consists of 17 residues. The CDR3 region has the DNA TGTGCCAGCAGTGAAGCTGAGACAGGGTCCCCGAATGAAAAACTGTTTTTT. Its protein is CASSEAETGSPNEKLFF.

This chain links TRBV7-8 with TRBJ1-2; D is possibly TRBD1 (6 bases). The CDR3 has 13 residues. Trimming left V 5 bases short and J 8 bases short, with 15 bases between. The germline V gene has CDR1 SGHVS and CDR2 FQNEAQ. CDR3 sequence (DNA): TGTGCCAGCAGCCCAACAGGGTTTGAGGGCTACACCTTC. Translated: CASSPTGFEGYTF.

On this clone: The sample holds other DNA sequences that translate to the same CDR3. This chain joins TRBV29-1 and TRBJ1-2; D remains unclear. V lost 4 bases and J 7 bases, leaving 10 bases between the germline ends. CDR1 is SQVTM and CDR2 is ANQGSEA in the germline V gene. This CDR3 has 11 residues. CDR3 sequence reads: CSVVRGGGYTF. The CDR3 DNA reads as TGCAGCGTTGTACGGGGAGGTGGCTACACCTTC.

This rearrangement joins TRBV10-3 to TRBJ1-2, with 8 positions matching TRBD1. V lost 2 bases, J lost 8 bases, and 19 bases stayed unmatched. Germline assignment: CDR1 ENHRY and CDR2 SYGVKD. The CDR3 loop spans 18 amino acids. The CDR3 DNA is TGTGCCATCAGTGAGGGTATCGGTGCGGGACAGGTAATTTACGGCTACACCTTC. The encoded protein is CAISEGIGAGQVIYGYTF.

The V call is TRBV5-1, the J call TRBJ2-5; TRBD1 matches at 8 bases. This CDR3 has 13 residues. V trimming: 4 bases; J trimming: 3 bases; junction bases outside the gene matches: 2. CDR1 and CDR2 from the germline V gene are SGHRS and YFSETQ. Here the CDR3 reads CASSPTGEETQYF. As DNA, the CDR3 is TGCGCCAGCAGCCCGACAGGGGAAGAGACCCAGTACTTC.

This sequence joins TRBV7-2 and TRBJ1-1; no definite D call. The CDR3 spans 15 residues. Trimming pared 5 bases from V and 1 base from J, leaving 14 bases between. Germline CDR1 and CDR2: SGHTA and FQGNSA. CDR3 DNA: TGTGCCAGCAGCCAATGGGAGAAGGGGAACACTGAAGCTTTCTTT. Translated, it gives CASSQWEKGNTEAFF.

The CDR3 region has the DNA TGTGCCACCGAGGACAGGGAGGCTGGGGCCAACGTCCTGACTTTC. Its protein product is CATEDREAGANVLTF. This sequence joins TRBV19 and TRBJ2-6, with 8 nucleotides matching TRBD1. The V gene end was trimmed by 10 bases and the J gene end by 2 bases; junction bases not matched to a gene: 7. The CDR3 runs 15 residues. Germline V gene lookup returns CDR1 LNHDA and CDR2 SQIVND (reference sequence).

This clone was detected only a few times. This chain connects TRBV18 to TRBJ2-7, with D uncertain. This CDR3 is 11 amino acids long. CDR1 is KGHSH and CDR2 is LQKENI in the germline V gene. V lost 2 bases and J lost 5, with 4 bases in between. CDR3 region: CASSPSDEQYF. The CDR3 bases are TGTGCCAGCTCACCATCTGACGAGCAGTACTTC.

The chain couples TRBV7-9 to TRBJ1-2, with TRBD1 identical over 8 bases. This CDR3 spans 16 amino acids. The J segment lost 4 bases and the V segment lost 2 bases, leaving 9 bases of the junction unmatched. Germline V lookup: CDR1 SEHNR, CDR2 FQNEAQ (reference sequence). CDR3: CASSLRAGGSIYGYTF. Written as DNA, the CDR3 is TGTGCCAGCAGCTTACGGGCAGGGGGCAGTATCTATGGCTACACCTTC.

The chain is built from TRBV29-1 and TRBJ2-7; TRBD2 might be the D (5 bases). This CDR3 comprises 14 residues. Looked up from germline, CDR1 is SQVTM and CDR2 is ANQGSEA. V lost 2 bases, J lost 0 bases, and 11 bases lay in between. CDR3 loop: CSVEPPRASYEQYF. CDR3 nucleotide sequence: TGCAGCGTTGAACCCCCGAGGGCCTCCTACGAGCAGTACTTC.

The chain links TRBV6-1 to TRBJ1-3; TRBD1 matches at 7 bases. Germline CDR1 reads MNHNS; CDR2 reads SASEGT. The CDR3 is made up of 19 amino acids. Trimming at V came to 1 base and at J to 0 bases, leaving 12 bases not matched to a gene. CDR3 protein: CASSEVEGTAFSSGNTIYF. CDR3 DNA: TGTGCCAGCAGTGAAGTAGAAGGGACAGCCTTTTCCTCTGGAAACACCATATATTTT.

The V gene is TRBV19, the J gene TRBJ1-5; 8 bases match TRBD1. There are 15 residues in the CDR3. Germline V gene data show CDR1 as LNHDA and CDR2 as SQIVND (reference sequence). V shed 5 bases and J 3 bases; nucleotides not matched to a gene: 6. The CDR3, as DNA: TGTGCCAGTAGTTTTGACAGGGGTGACAATCAGCCCCAGCATTTT. Amino acids: CASSFDRGDNQPQHF. Drawing the rest from reference TRBV19 and TRBJ1-5, the complete variable domain is DGGITQSPKYLFRKEGQNVTLSCEQNLNHDAMYWYRQDPGQGLRLIYYSQIVNDFQKGDIAEGYSVSREKKESFPLTVTSAQKNPTAFYLCASSFDRGDNQPQHFGDGTRLSIL.

This chain connects TRBV9 to TRBJ2-3, with TRBD2 identical over 14 bases. Germline V lookup: CDR1 SGDLS, CDR2 YYNGEE. This CDR3 has 17 residues. The V and J ends lost 3 bases and 6 bases, in that order; junction bases with no gene match: 9. CDR3 sequence reads: CASSAGLAGALRDTQYF. In DNA form, the CDR3 reads TGTGCCAGCAGCGCGGGACTAGCGGGAGCATTACGCGATACGCAGTATTTT.

The chain has TRBV6-1 and TRBJ1-5; a weak D match, TRBD1 (5 bases). Germline CDR1 reads MNHNS; CDR2 reads SASEGT. Between the trimmed V and J ends, which lost 6 bases and 1 base, there was a span of 7 bases. This CDR3 is built from 13 residues. The CDR3 sequence: CASSRASNQPQHF. The CDR3 region has the DNA TGTGCCAGCAGCAGGGCCAGCAATCAGCCCCAGCATTTT.

V gene TRBV6-5 combines with J gene TRBJ1-2; no definite D call. V was pared by 2 bases and J by 8 bases, with 15 bases between. The CDR3 runs 14 residues. Looked up from germline, CDR1 is MNHEY and CDR2 is SVGAGI. DNA for the CDR3: TGTGCCAGCAGTTACACGGGCTCCGGAGGAGGCTACACCTTC. Protein: CASSYTGSGGGYTF.

The V and J genes are TRBV27 and TRBJ1-2; 7 bases match TRBD1. Germline loops: CDR1 MNHEY, CDR2 SMNVEV (reference sequence). The V and J ends lost 6 bases and 0 bases, in that order; junction bases with no gene match: 1. The CDR3 runs to 13 residues. CDR3 sequence: CASRGTANYGYTF. The CDR3 bases are TGTGCCAGCAGGGGGACAGCTAACTATGGCTACACCTTC.

V usage is TRBV27 and J usage is TRBJ1-2; D is ambiguous. The V end was cut by 5 bases, the J end by 6 bases, with 16 bases between. Germline V gene sequence: CDR1 MNHEY, CDR2 SMNVEV (reference sequence). The CDR3 spans 14 residues. CDR3 loop: CASSPIYSYHGYTF. The CDR3 nucleotides are TGTGCCAGCAGTCCAATTTACAGTTACCATGGCTACACCTTC.

CDR3 sequence (DNA): TGTGCCACCAGCTGGGACAGCCGAGATCAGCCCCAGCATTTT. Amino acids: CATSWDSRDQPQHF. The V gene is TRBV15, the J gene TRBJ1-5, with TRBD1 identical over 7 bases. CDR1 LNHNV and CDR2 YYDKDF come from the germline V gene (reference sequence). This CDR3 is 14 amino acids long. V shed 5 bases, J shed 5 bases, and the junction held 6 bases outside the gene matches.

This chain links TRBV6-2 or TRBV6-3 with TRBJ2-1, with 9 bases identical to TRBD2. Looked up from germline, CDR1 is MNHEY and CDR2 is SVGEGT. This CDR3 contains 16 residues. Losses at the gene ends were 6 bases for V and 6 bases for J; bases not matched to a gene: 12. CDR3 sequence reads: CASSPTPTSGGNEQFF. The CDR3 DNA sequence: TGTGCCAGCAGCCCCACACCGACTAGCGGAGGCAATGAGCAGTTCTTC.

This clone was recorded once. This chain links TRBV4-1 with TRBJ1-4; D ambiguous. The CDR3 is 15 amino acids. V lost 4 bases and J lost 10, with 19 bases in between. Germline loops: CDR1 MGHRA, CDR2 YSYEKL. The CDR3 loop reads CASSRGGEARVKLFF. CDR3 bases: TGCGCCAGCAGCCGAGGTGGGGAGGCTAGGGTAAAACTGTTTTTT.